One sample yielded the 32 T cell receptor beta chains listed below, sequenced in a study of T cells in women clearing cervical HPV infection. Assay used: immunoSEQ multiplex PCR; TCRdb lists only in-frame clones, some missing. The specimen's table records around 23,000 clones. The sample was blood buffy coat. The receptors shown here come from a woman aged 18 to 75 with a cervical HPV16 infection that either progressed to CIN3+ or cleared (not recorded which).

Notes on this clone: The read finishes 3 residues shy of the CDR3 end, and the germline J gene is used to complete it. This rearrangement joins TRBV24-1 to TRBJ2-3; 13 bases line up with TRBD2. The trim removed 4 bases at V and 4 bases at J, leaving 1 base unmatched. There are 15 residues in the CDR3. Per the germline V gene, CDR1 is KGHDR and CDR2 is SFDVKD. The sequenced CDR3 bases are TGTGCCACCAGTGAGACTAGCGGGGGGCCAGATACG. Amino acids: CATSETSGGPDT. The whole CDR3 sequence reads CATSETSGGPDTQYF.

As for this clone: The read ends 3 residues early relative to the CDR3; the germline J gene fills the gap. The chain joins TRBV7-3 to TRBJ1-1; 8 nucleotides agree with TRBD1. There are 13 residues in the CDR3. The V gene end was trimmed by 5 bases and the J gene end by 5 bases; junction bases not matched to a gene: 4. Per germline, CDR1 SGHTA and CDR2 FQGTGA. Partial CDR3 DNA: TGTGCCAGCAGCCCACAGGGGGTAACTGAA. This codes for CASSPQGVTE. The full CDR3 sequence reads CASSPQGVTEAFF.

As concerns this clone: The read gets to within 3 residues of the CDR3 end, and the germline J gene fills in the rest. This chain uses TRBV20-1 with TRBJ2-3; a possible D gene is TRBD2 (6 bases). Germline CDR1 is DFQATT and CDR2 is SNEGSKA (reference sequence). The V gene lost 7 bases and the J gene lost 5 bases, with 10 bases spanning the gap. The CDR3 extends over 11 amino acids. This CDR3 reads CSVATRDTQYF. Partial CDR3 DNA: TGCAGTGTCGCGACTAGAGATACG.

Comments on this clone: The missing CDR3 end, 3 residues past where the read stops, is filled in from the germline J gene. The V and J genes are TRBV20-1 and TRBJ2-3; D is unclear. The CDR3 contains 12 residues. Germline loops: CDR1 DFQATT, CDR2 SNEGSKA (reference sequence). CDR3 residues: CSAPPEQETQYF. CDR3 DNA (partial): TGCAGTGCCCCCCCCGAACAAGAGACG.

About this clone itself: The CDR3 goes on 3 residues after the read ends, and that part is filled in from the germline J gene. V and J are TRBV30 and TRBJ1-2; no clear D gene. The CDR3 has 15 amino acids. From germline, CDR1 is GTSNPN and CDR2 SVGIG (reference sequence). The sequenced part of the CDR3 DNA is TGTGCCTGGAGATCTGGGCCCAGCTCCTACAATGAC. Its translation is CAWRSGPSSYND. The full CDR3 is CAWRSGPSSYNDYTF.

Note on this clone: The observed sequence ends 3 residues before the CDR3 terminus, with the missing tail filled in from the germline J gene. The chain recombines TRBV11-2 with TRBJ2-7, with D perhaps being TRBD1 or TRBD2 (5 bases each). The V gene's germline CDR1 is SGHAT and CDR2 FQNNGV. The CDR3 is 14 amino acids. V was cut by 3 bases and J by 4 bases, with 13 bases left in between. CDR3 sequence reads: CASSFRGDLYEQYF. The part of the CDR3 DNA that was read is TGTGCCAGCAGCTTCAGAGGGGATCTGTACGAG.

With regard to this clone: The CDR3 end is not reached by the read, which stops 3 residues before it; the germline J gene fills it in. The rearrangement links TRBV12-3 or TRBV12-4 to TRBJ2-1; D may be TRBD1 (6 bases). V lost 3 bases, J lost 4 bases, and 13 bases lay in between. The CDR3 consists of 15 residues. The CDR3: CASSFGQSHYNEQFF. Incomplete CDR3 DNA: TGTGCCAGCAGTTTCGGACAGTCACATTACAATGAG.

On this clone itself: Read data end 3 residues before the CDR3 end; the end is taken from the germline J gene. This sequence joins TRBV19 and TRBJ1-2; D is unresolved. The CDR3 totals 12 residues. CDR1 and CDR2 from the germline V gene are LNHDA and SQIVND (reference sequence). CDR3: CATLPNAGGYTF. The CDR3 bases that were read are TGTGCCACCCTGCCTAACGCCGGGGGC. Together with reference TRBV19 and TRBJ1-2, the CDR3 gives the full variable domain: DGGITQSPKYLFRKEGQNVTLSCEQNLNHDAMYWYRQDPGQGLRLIYYSQIVNDFQKGDIAEGYSVSREKKESFPLTVTSAQKNPTAFYLCATLPNAGGYTFGSGTRLTVV.

For this clone: The read ends 3 residues early relative to the CDR3; the germline J gene fills the gap. This rearrangement joins TRBV7-6 to TRBJ1-2, with D hard to call. This CDR3 is 14 amino acids long. CDR1 and CDR2 from the germline V gene are SGHVS and FNYEAQ. This CDR3 is CASSLRLADYDYTF. The part of the CDR3 DNA that was read is TGTGCCAGCAGCTTGAGGCTAGCGGATTACGAC.

Note on this clone: The read halts 3 residues ahead of the CDR3 end, with the missing end drawn from the germline J gene. J is TRBJ1-1 and V is TRBV7-2; 9 nucleotides agree with TRBD1. The J segment lost 5 bases and the V segment lost 5 bases, leaving 6 bases of the junction unmatched. The germline V gene has CDR1 SGHTA and CDR2 FQGNSA. This CDR3 comprises 14 residues. CDR3 residues: CASSADRGRTEAFF. CDR3 DNA, as far as it was read: TGTGCCAGCAGCGCTGACAGGGGGAGGACTGAA.

Regarding this clone: The read falls 3 residues short of the CDR3 end, and the missing part is taken from the germline J gene. This chain uses TRBV18 with TRBJ2-2, with TRBD1 matching over 7 bases. Per the germline V gene, CDR1 is KGHSH and CDR2 is LQKENI. The ends lost 2 bases at V and 3 bases at J; junction bases unmatched: 3. The CDR3 covers 15 residues. CDR3 DNA (partial): TGTGCCAGCTCACCAATAACAGGGGACACCGGGGAG. This gives the protein CASSPITGDTGE. The CDR3, in full, reads CASSPITGDTGELFF.

In the case of this clone: The read ends 3 residues early relative to the CDR3; the germline J gene fills the gap. This chain uses TRBV10-3 with TRBJ2-3; a weak D match, TRBD1 (5 bases). Germline lookup yields CDR1 ENHRY and CDR2 SYGVKD. This CDR3 has 13 residues. Deletions cut 10 bases from V and 4 bases from J, with 15 bases between. CDR3 sequence reads: CATTSLGADTQYF. CDR3 bases read: TGTGCCACCACCTCGTTAGGGGCAGATACG.

Comments on this clone: Read coverage stops 3 residues before the CDR3 terminus; the germline J gene supplies the remainder. The chain is built from TRBV7-3 and TRBJ1-2; no clear D. CDR1 and CDR2 from the germline V gene are SGHTA and FQGTGA. V lost 5 bases to trimming and J lost 2 bases, with 12 bases between them. The CDR3 sequence is 14 residues long. Here the CDR3 reads CASSPGGANYGYTF. The DNA read from the CDR3 is TGTGCCAGCAGCCCCGGCGGAGCAAACTATGGC.

As for this clone: The read ends 3 residues before the CDR3 terminus; that terminus is restored from the germline J gene. The chain is built from TRBV19 and TRBJ2-1, with 8 bases lining up with TRBD2. The CDR3 length is 16 residues. Germline CDR1 LNHDA, CDR2 SQIVND (reference sequence). The V and J ends lost 6 bases and 4 bases, in that order; junction bases with no gene match: 11. The covered CDR3 bases are TGTGCCAGTAGCCCGAAGCGGGGGCCCGGGTACAATGAG. Translation gives CASSPKRGPGYNE. The full CDR3 protein reads CASSPKRGPGYNEQFF. Filled out from reference TRBV19 and TRBJ2-1, the complete variable domain reads DGGITQSPKYLFRKEGQNVTLSCEQNLNHDAMYWYRQDPGQGLRLIYYSQIVNDFQKGDIAEGYSVSREKKESFPLTVTSAQKNPTAFYLCASSPKRGPGYNEQFFGPGTRLTVL.

About this clone itself: The missing CDR3 end, 3 residues past where the read stops, is filled in from the germline J gene. V gene TRBV5-1 combines with J gene TRBJ2-5; 7 bases map to TRBD2. The germline V gene encodes CDR1 SGHRS and CDR2 YFSETQ. CDR3 length equals 16 residues. CDR3 amino acids: CASSLGGGTSTDTQYF. The covered CDR3 bases are TGCGCCAGCAGCCTTGGGGGGGGAACAAGCACAGATACC.

Comments on this clone: The read is 3 residues too short to cover the CDR3 end, so that end is filled in from the germline J gene. The chain is built from TRBV20-1 and TRBJ2-3; 11 positions agree with TRBD2. Per germline, CDR1 DFQATT and CDR2 SNEGSKA (reference sequence). There are 15 residues in the CDR3. The ends lost 6 bases at V and 2 bases at J; junction bases unmatched: 7. The part of the CDR3 DNA that was read is TGCAGTGCAGAAGGGACTAGCGGAAACACAGATACG. It translates to CSAEGTSGNTDT. The entire CDR3 protein is CSAEGTSGNTDTQYF.

Regarding this clone: The observed sequence ends 3 residues before the CDR3 terminus, with the missing tail filled in from the germline J gene. The chain carries TRBV11-2 and TRBJ1-4, with 8 bases that match TRBD1. This CDR3 has 15 amino acids. V gave up 4 bases and J gave up 8 bases; unmatched junction bases: 9. In germline, CDR1 is SGHAT, CDR2 FQNNGV. The sequenced CDR3 bases are TGTGCCAGCAGCTCACCAAGGACAGGGAGAGAAAAA. This sequence encodes CASSSPRTGREK. In full, the CDR3 is CASSSPRTGREKLFF.

With regard to this clone: From the germline J gene comes the end of the CDR3, since the read stops 3 residues before it. The V call is TRBV18, the J call TRBJ1-1; D call uncertain. The germline V and J ends were trimmed by 6 bases and 1 base, with 12 bases remaining between them. Germline V gene lookup returns CDR1 KGHSH and CDR2 LQKENI. The CDR3 has 14 residues. The CDR3 loop is CASSQLSGNTEAFF. Incomplete CDR3 DNA: TGTGCCAGCTCGCAGCTCTCGGGGAACACTGAA.

A word on this clone: Read data end 3 residues before the CDR3 end; the end is taken from the germline J gene. Other DNA sequences from this sample encode an identical CDR3 as well. The J gene is TRBJ1-3, the V gene TRBV2, with D tentatively TRBD1 (5 bases). The V and J ends lost 7 bases and 2 bases respectively, with 18 bases between them. CDR1 is SNHLY, CDR2 FYNNEI, per germline. The CDR3 is 16 amino acids. The CDR3 here is CASTPRAGRTGNTIYF. The DNA read from the CDR3 is TGTGCCAGCACCCCTCGGGCAGGGAGAACTGGAAACACC. The whole variable domain, remainder taken from reference TRBV2 and TRBJ1-3, is EPEVTQTPSHQVTQMGQEVILRCVPISNHLYFYWYRQILGQKVEFLVSFYNNEISEKSEIFDDQFSVERPDGSNFTLKIRSTKLEDSAMYFCASTPRAGRTGNTIYFGEGSWLTVV.

With respect to this clone: The read ends 3 residues shy of where the CDR3 ends; the end is completed using the germline J gene. The J gene is TRBJ2-7, the V gene TRBV5-1; 7 nucleotides match TRBD1. Germline loops: CDR1 SGHRS, CDR2 YFSETQ. With 3 bases clipped from V and 4 bases from J, the junction kept 13 bases outside the gene matches. There are 16 residues in the CDR3. CDR3 sequence reads: CASSSLTSTGTYEQYF. The sequenced part of the CDR3 DNA is TGCGCCAGCAGCTCCCTAACGTCGACAGGGACGTACGAG.

Concerning this clone: The read falls 3 residues short of the CDR3 end, and the missing part is taken from the germline J gene. The chain joins TRBV11-2 to TRBJ1-5; 10 bases agree with TRBD1. The CDR3 has 14 residues. V shed 4 bases, J shed 6 bases, and the junction held 3 bases outside the gene matches. Germline CDR1 is SGHAT and CDR2 is FQNNGV. CDR3 DNA, as far as it was read: TGTGCCAGCAGCTCGACAGGGGGCGTTCAGCCC. Its protein product is CASSSTGGVQP. The full CDR3 sequence reads CASSSTGGVQPQHF.

Concerning this clone itself: The CDR3 end is not reached by the read, which stops 3 residues before it; the germline J gene fills it in. V gene TRBV10-2 combines with J gene TRBJ2-5; 10 nucleotides match TRBD1. Looked up from germline, CDR1 is WSHSY and CDR2 is SAAADI. The CDR3 is 15 residues long. The V segment lost 6 bases and the J segment 5 bases; nucleotides outside the gene matches: 9. The sequenced part of the CDR3 DNA is TGCGCCAGCAGACTTGGGACAGGGGACATTGAGACC. As protein: CASRLGTGDIET. The entire CDR3 protein is CASRLGTGDIETQYF.

Turning to this clone: The read terminates 3 residues ahead of where the CDR3 ends, so the germline J gene completes it. The chain has TRBV2 and TRBJ2-1; TRBD2 is a possible D gene (5 bases). Germline assignment: CDR1 SNHLY and CDR2 FYNNEI. V gave up 1 base and J gave up 0 bases, with 10 bases separating them. The CDR3 loop spans 16 amino acids. CDR3 bases read: TGTGCCAGCAGTGAAGGCGGGCGGCGCTCCTACAATGAG. Translated, it gives CASSEGGRRSYNE. From start to end, the CDR3 is CASSEGGRRSYNEQFF.

With respect to this clone: The read halts 3 residues ahead of the CDR3 end, with the missing end drawn from the germline J gene. V and J are TRBV19 and TRBJ2-4, with TRBD2 as a possible D gene (7 bases). The CDR3 contains 14 residues. The germline CDR1 and CDR2 sequences are LNHDA and SQIVND (reference sequence). Trimming pared 3 bases from V and 9 bases from J, leaving 15 bases between. CDR3 protein: CASSMRGGLAIQYF. The sequenced part of the CDR3 DNA is TGTGCCAGTAGTATGAGGGGGGGACTGGCCATT. Looking up the rest from reference TRBV19 and TRBJ2-4 gives the full variable domain: DGGITQSPKYLFRKEGQNVTLSCEQNLNHDAMYWYRQDPGQGLRLIYYSQIVNDFQKGDIAEGYSVSREKKESFPLTVTSAQKNPTAFYLCASSMRGGLAIQYFGAGTRLSVL.

Comment on this clone: The missing CDR3 end, 3 residues past where the read stops, is filled in from the germline J gene. The gene calls are TRBV5-4 and TRBJ1-4, with 7 bases lining up with TRBD1. The CDR3 is made up of 14 amino acids. J was trimmed by 8 bases and V by 4 bases; bases with no gene match: 8. Germline V gene lookup returns CDR1 SGHNT and CDR2 YYREEE (reference sequence). The sequenced CDR3 bases are TGTGCCAGCAGCCCCACAGGGGTTGGCGAAAAA. As protein: CASSPTGVGEK. The full CDR3 protein reads CASSPTGVGEKLFF.

With regard to this clone: Read data end 3 residues before the CDR3 end; the end is taken from the germline J gene. V and J are TRBV7-6 and TRBJ1-5, with D possibly TRBD1 on 5 matching bases. There are 16 residues in the CDR3. The V gene lost 5 bases and the J gene lost 3 bases, with 17 bases spanning the gap. The V gene's germline CDR1 is SGHVS and CDR2 FNYEAQ. The CDR3 DNA, read in part, is TGTGCCAGCAGCGACCAAGTGGGGGGGTCCAATCAGCCC. Translation: CASSDQVGGSNQP. The entire CDR3 protein is CASSDQVGGSNQPQHF.

Regarding this clone: The read falls 3 residues short of the CDR3 end, and the missing part is taken from the germline J gene. The V and J genes are TRBV19 and TRBJ1-6, with a tentative D call TRBD1 (6 bases). The CDR3 covers 15 residues. Germline values: CDR1 LNHDA, CDR2 SQIVND (reference sequence). V lost 3 bases and J lost 6, with 12 bases in between. CDR3 DNA (partial): TGTGCCAGTAGTATCAACAGGGAGCCTAATTCACCC. This translates into CASSINREPNSP. The entire CDR3 reads CASSINREPNSPLHF.

The part of the CDR3 DNA that was read is TGTGCCAGCACAGTTTCCTCTGGAAACACC. This translates into CASTVSSGNT. The full CDR3 reads CASTVSSGNTIYF. The chain couples TRBV28 to TRBJ1-3; no reliable D call. Coverage ceases 3 residues before the CDR3 finishes, and the germline J gene fills in the end. V lost 7 bases and J 0 bases, leaving 7 bases between the germline ends. CDR3 length: 13 residues. CDR1 is MDHEN and CDR2 is SYDVKM in the germline V gene.

On this clone: Read sequence stops 3 residues before the CDR3 end, and the germline J gene provides the missing end. This chain connects TRBV2 to TRBJ2-3; TRBD2 matches 8 bases. Germline-derived CDR1 and CDR2 are SNHLY and FYNNEI. The CDR3 length is 15 residues. V gave up 3 bases and J gave up 5 bases; unmatched junction bases: 7. The part of the CDR3 DNA that was read is TGTGCCAGCAGTGAGGAGCGGGAGATTGTAGATACG. Residues: CASSEEREIVDT. The full CDR3 is CASSEEREIVDTQYF.

Partial CDR3 DNA: TGTGCCAGCAGGGGTTTGGGGGCCCCGGGGGGCGATGGC. Residues: CASRGLGAPGGDG. The full CDR3 is CASRGLGAPGGDGYTF. The chain joins TRBV6-2 or TRBV6-3 to TRBJ1-2, with D perhaps TRBD1 (6 bases). The sequence runs out 3 residues before the end of the CDR3; the remainder is reconstructed from the germline J gene. Germline CDR1 and CDR2: MNHEY and SVGEGT. This CDR3 has 16 amino acids. The V gene lost 6 bases and the J gene lost 6 bases, with 23 bases spanning the gap.

The CDR3 sequence is CASSPADSDTQYF. The sequenced part of the CDR3 DNA is TGTGCCAGCAGCCCTGCTGACTCAGATACG. The J gene is TRBJ2-3, the V gene TRBV7-7; no definite D call. The read falls 3 residues short of the CDR3 end, and the missing part is taken from the germline J gene. Germline assignment: CDR1 SSHAT and CDR2 FNYEAQ (reference sequence). CDR3 length equals 13 residues. Trimming stripped 5 bases from V and 4 bases from J, with 10 bases between.

The CDR3 here is CASSLLAGDTDTAFF. The part of the CDR3 DNA that was read is TGTGCCAGCAGCTTACTAGCGGGGGACACAGATACG. The rearrangement joins TRBV7-2 to TRBJ1-1; the D gene is possibly TRBD1 (6 bases). The read stops 3 residues short of the end of the CDR3; the missing end is completed from the germline J gene. Germline CDR1 and CDR2: SGHTA and FQGNSA. This CDR3 is built from 15 residues.